This T cell receptor beta chain originates from a study of CD8 T cells in Susac syndrome. Study-wide context: At the time of blood draw, patients with Susac syndrome were therapy-naive, receiving corticosteroids, or receiving intravenous immunoglobulin alone.

Regarding this clonotype: Its antigen is not known.

The CDR3 consists of 13 residues. Germline-derived CDR1 and CDR2 are MNHNY and SVGAGI (reference sequence). V lost 2 bases and J 5 bases, leaving 6 bases between the germline ends. Notes on the study in general: CD4+ repertoires of Susac syndrome patients lacked detectable clonal expansion.

When the RNA was reverse transcribed, random hexamers were used with an input of roughly 0.45 to 1 ug. TCRdb re-called the immunoSEQ multiplex PCR reads with MiXCR, one entry per CDR3 protein. The sample holds tens of thousands of distinct CDR3 sequences, about 95% seen once. TCR beta from blood CD8+ and CD4+ T cells was sequenced. It was negative isolation that provided the CD8+ and CD4+ T cells, whereas TEMRA cells were enriched by FACS. This rearrangement joins TRBV6-6 to TRBJ1-4; unclear D gene. Sequenced sample: CD4+ T cells from PBMCs. This TCR derives from a human donor with Susac syndrome. The CDR3, as DNA: TGTGCCAGCAGTTACGACCCGAATGAAAAACTGTTTTTT. It codes for CASSYDPNEKLFF.